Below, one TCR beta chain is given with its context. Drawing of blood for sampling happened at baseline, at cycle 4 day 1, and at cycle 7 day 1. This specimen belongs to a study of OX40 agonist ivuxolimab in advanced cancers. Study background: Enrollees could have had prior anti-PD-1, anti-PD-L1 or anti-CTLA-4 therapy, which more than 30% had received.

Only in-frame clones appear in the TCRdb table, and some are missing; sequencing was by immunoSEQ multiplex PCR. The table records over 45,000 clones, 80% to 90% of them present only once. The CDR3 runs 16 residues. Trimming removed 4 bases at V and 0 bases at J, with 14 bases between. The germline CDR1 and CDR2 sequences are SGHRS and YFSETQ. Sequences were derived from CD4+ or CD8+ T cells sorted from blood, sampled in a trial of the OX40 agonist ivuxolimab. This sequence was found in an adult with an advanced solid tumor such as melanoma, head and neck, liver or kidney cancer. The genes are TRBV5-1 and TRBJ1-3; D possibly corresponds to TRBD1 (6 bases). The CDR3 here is CASSPQDRISGNTIYF. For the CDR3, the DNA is TGCGCCAGCAGCCCCCAAGACAGGATCTCTGGAAACACCATATATTTT.